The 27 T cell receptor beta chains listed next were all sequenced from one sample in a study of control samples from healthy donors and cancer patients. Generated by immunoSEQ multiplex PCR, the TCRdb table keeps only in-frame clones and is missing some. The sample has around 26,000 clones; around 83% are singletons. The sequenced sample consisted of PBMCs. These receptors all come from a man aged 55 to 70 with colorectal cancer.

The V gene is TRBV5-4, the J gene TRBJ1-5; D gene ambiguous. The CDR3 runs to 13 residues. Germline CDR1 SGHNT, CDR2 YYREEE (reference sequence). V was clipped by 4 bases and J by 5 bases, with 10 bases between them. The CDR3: CASSATADQPQHF. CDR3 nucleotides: TGTGCCAGCAGCGCGACGGCTGATCAGCCCCAGCATTTT. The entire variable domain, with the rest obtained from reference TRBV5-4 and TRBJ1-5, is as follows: ETGVTQSPTHLIKTRGQQVTLRCSSQSGHNTVSWYQQALGQGPQFIFQYYREEENGRGNFPPRFSGLQFPNYSSELNVNALELDDSALYLCASSATADQPQHFGDGTRLSIL.

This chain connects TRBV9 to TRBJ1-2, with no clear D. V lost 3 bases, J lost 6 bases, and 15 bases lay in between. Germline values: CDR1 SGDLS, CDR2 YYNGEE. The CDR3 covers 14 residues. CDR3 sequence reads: CASSEDPGSNGYTF. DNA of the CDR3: TGTGCCAGCAGCGAGGACCCGGGCAGCAATGGCTACACCTTC.

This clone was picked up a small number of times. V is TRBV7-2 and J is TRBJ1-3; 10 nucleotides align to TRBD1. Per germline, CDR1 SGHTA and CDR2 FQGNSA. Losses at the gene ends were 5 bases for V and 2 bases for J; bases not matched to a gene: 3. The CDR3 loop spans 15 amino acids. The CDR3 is CASSTGTGAGNTIYF. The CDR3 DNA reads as TGTGCCAGCAGCACCGGGACAGGGGCTGGAAACACCATATATTTT. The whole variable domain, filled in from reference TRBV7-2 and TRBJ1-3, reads GAGVSQSPSNKVTEKGKDVELRCDPISGHTALYWYRQSLGQGLEFLIYFQGNSAPDKSGLPSDRFSAERTGGSVSTLTIQRTQQEDSAVYLCASSTGTGAGNTIYFGEGSWLTVV.

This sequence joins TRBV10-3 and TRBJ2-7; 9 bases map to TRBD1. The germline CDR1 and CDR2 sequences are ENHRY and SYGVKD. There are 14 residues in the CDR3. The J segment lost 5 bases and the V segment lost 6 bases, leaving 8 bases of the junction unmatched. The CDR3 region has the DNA TGTGCCATCAGGCGGGGACAGGGAAAACACGAGCAGTACTTC. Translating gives CAIRRGQGKHEQYF.

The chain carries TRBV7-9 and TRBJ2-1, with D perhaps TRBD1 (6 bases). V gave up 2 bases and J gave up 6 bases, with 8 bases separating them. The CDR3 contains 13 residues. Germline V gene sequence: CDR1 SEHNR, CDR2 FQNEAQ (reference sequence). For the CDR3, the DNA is TGTGCCAGCAGCTTAATAGGGGGCAATGAGCAGTTCTTC. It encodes CASSLIGGNEQFF.

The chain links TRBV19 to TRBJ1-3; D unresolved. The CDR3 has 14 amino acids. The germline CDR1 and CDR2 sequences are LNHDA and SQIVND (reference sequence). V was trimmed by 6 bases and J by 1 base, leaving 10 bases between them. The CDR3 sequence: CASRTSISGNTIYF. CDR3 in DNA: TGTGCCAGTAGGACCTCTATTTCTGGAAACACCATATATTTT.

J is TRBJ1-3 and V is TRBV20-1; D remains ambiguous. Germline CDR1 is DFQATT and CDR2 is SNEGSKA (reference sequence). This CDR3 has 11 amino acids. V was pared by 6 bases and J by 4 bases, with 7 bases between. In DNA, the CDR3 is TGCAGTGCCTCTAAGGGAAACACCATATATTTT. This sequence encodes CSASKGNTIYF.

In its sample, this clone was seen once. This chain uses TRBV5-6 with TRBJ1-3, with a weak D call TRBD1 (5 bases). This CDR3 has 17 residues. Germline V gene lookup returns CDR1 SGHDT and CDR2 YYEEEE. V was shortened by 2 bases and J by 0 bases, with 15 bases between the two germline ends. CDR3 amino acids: CASSFSAGINSGNTIYF. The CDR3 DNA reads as TGTGCCAGCAGCTTCTCCGCAGGGATTAACTCTGGAAACACCATATATTTT.

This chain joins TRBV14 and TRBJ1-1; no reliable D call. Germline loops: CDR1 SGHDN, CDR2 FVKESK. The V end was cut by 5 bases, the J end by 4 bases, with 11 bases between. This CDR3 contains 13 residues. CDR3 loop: CASSLIYGTEAFF. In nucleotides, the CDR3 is TGTGCCAGCAGCTTGATCTATGGCACTGAAGCTTTCTTT.

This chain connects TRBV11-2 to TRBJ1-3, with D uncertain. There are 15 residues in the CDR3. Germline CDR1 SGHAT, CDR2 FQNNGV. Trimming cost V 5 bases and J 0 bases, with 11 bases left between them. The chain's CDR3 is CASSLRGFSGNTIYF. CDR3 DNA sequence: TGTGCCAGCAGCCTACGTGGGTTCTCTGGAAACACCATATATTTT.

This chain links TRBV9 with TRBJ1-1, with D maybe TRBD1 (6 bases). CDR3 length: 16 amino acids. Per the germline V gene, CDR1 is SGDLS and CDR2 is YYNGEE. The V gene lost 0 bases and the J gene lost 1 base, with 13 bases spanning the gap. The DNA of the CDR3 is TGTGCCAGCAGCGTAGATCCGAGGGGGGCGAACACTGAAGCTTTCTTT. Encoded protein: CASSVDPRGANTEAFF.

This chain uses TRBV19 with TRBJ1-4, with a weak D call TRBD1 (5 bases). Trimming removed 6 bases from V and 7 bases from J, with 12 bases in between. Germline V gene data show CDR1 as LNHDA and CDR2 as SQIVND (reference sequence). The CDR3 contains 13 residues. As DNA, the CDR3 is TGTGCCAGTAGACAGGCCAGTACTGAAAAACTGTTTTTT. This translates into CASRQASTEKLFF.

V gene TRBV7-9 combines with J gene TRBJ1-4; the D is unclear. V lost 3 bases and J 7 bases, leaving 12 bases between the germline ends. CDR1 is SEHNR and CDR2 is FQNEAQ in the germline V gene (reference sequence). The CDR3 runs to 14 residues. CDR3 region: CASSLDLESEKLFF. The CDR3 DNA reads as TGTGCCAGCAGCTTGGACCTGGAGAGTGAAAAACTGTTTTTT.

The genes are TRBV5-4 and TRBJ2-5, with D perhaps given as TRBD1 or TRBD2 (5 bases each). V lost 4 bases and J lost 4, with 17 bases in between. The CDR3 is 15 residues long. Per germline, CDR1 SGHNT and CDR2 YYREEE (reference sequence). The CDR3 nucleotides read TGTGCCAGCAGCCGAAACCGGGACGATAGAGAGACCCAGTACTTC. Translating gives CASSRNRDDRETQYF.

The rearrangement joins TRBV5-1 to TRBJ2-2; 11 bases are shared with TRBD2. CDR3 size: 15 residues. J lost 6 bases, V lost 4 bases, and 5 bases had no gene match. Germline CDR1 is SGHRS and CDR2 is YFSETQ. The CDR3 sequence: CASSTLAGDSGELFF. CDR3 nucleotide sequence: TGCGCCAGCAGCACACTAGCGGGGGACTCCGGGGAGCTGTTTTTT. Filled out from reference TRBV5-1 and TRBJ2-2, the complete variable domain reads KAGVTQTPRYLIKTRGQQVTLSCSPISGHRSVSWYQQTPGQGLQFLFEYFSETQRNKGNFPGRFSGRQFSNSRSEMNVSTLELGDSALYLCASSTLAGDSGELFFGEGSRLTVL.

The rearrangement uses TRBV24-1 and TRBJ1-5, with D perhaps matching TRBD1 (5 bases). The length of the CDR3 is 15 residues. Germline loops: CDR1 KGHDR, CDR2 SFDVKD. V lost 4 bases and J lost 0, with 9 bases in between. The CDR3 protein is CATSERGYSNQPQHF. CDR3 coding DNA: TGTGCCACCAGTGAAAGGGGCTATAGCAATCAGCCCCAGCATTTT.

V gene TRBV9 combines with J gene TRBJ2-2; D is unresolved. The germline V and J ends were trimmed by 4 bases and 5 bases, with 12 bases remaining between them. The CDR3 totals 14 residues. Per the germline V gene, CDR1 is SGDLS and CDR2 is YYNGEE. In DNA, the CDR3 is TGTGCCAGCAGCCCCAGGCGCGCTACCGGGGAGCTGTTTTTT. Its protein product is CASSPRRATGELFF.

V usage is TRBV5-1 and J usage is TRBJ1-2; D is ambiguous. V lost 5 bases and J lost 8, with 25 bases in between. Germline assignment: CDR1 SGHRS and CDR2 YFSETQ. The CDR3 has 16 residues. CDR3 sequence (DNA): TGCGCCAGCAGATTCGGAGCGTCCAGTCTAGAGGGCGGCTACACCTTC. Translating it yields CASRFGASSLEGGYTF.

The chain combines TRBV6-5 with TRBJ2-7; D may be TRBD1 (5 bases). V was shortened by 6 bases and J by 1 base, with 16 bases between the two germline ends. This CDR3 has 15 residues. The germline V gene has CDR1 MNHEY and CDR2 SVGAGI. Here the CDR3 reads CASRRISTGSYEQYF. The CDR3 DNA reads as TGTGCCAGCAGGCGAATCTCAACAGGTTCCTACGAGCAGTACTTC.

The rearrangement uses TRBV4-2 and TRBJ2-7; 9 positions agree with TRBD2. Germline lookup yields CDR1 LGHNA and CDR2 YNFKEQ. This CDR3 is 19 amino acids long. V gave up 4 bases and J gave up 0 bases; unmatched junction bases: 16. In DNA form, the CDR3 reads TGTGCCAGCAGCCCCGAGGAGACTAGCGGTTTTTCCAGCTCCTACGAGCAGTACTTC. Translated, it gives CASSPEETSGFSSSYEQYF.

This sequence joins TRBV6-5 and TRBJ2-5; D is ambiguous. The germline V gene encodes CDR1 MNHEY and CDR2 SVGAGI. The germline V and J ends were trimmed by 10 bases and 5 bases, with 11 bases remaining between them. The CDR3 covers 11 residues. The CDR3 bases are TGTGCCACCTCTGGTAGGGAGACCCAGTACTTC. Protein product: CATSGRETQYF.

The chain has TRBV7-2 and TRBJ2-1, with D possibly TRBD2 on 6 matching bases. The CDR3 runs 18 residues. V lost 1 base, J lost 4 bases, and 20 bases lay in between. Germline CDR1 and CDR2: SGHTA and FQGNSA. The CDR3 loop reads CASSLGGLGRFGYNEQFF. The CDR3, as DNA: TGTGCCAGCAGCTTAGGAGGTTTGGGGAGGTTTGGTTACAATGAGCAGTTCTTC. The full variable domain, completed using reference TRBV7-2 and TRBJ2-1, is GAGVSQSPSNKVTEKGKDVELRCDPISGHTALYWYRQSLGQGLEFLIYFQGNSAPDKSGLPSDRFSAERTGGSVSTLTIQRTQQEDSAVYLCASSLGGLGRFGYNEQFFGPGTRLTVL.

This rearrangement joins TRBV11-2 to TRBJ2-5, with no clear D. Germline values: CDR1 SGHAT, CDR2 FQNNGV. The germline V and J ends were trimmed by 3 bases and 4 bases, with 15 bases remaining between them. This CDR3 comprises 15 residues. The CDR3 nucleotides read TGTGCCAGCAGCTTCCAGTCCCGGTCGGGAGAGACCCAGTACTTC. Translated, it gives CASSFQSRSGETQYF. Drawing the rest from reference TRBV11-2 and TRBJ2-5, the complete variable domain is EAGVAQSPRYKIIEKRQSVAFWCNPISGHATLYWYQQILGQGPKLLIQFQNNGVVDDSQLPKDRFSAERLKGVDSTLKIQPAKLEDSAVYLCASSFQSRSGETQYFGPGTRLLVL.

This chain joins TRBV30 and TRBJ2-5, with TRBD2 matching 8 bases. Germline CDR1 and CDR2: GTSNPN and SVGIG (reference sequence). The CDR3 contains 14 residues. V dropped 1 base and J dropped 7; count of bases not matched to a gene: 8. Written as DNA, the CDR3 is TGTGCCTGGAGTGCCGGGACTAGTATTTGGACCCAGTACTTC. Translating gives CAWSAGTSIWTQYF.

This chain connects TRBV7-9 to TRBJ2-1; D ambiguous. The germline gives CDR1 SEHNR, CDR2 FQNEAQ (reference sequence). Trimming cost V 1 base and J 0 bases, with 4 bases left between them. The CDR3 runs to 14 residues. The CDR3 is CASSLEGSYNEQFF. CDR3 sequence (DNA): TGTGCCAGCAGCTTAGAGGGCTCCTACAATGAGCAGTTCTTC.

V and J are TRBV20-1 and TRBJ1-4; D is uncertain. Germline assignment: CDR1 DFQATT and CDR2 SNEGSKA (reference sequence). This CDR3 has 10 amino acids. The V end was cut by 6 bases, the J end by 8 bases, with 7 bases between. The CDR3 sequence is CSAGEEKLFF. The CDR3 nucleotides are TGCAGTGCCGGAGAGGAAAAACTGTTTTTT.

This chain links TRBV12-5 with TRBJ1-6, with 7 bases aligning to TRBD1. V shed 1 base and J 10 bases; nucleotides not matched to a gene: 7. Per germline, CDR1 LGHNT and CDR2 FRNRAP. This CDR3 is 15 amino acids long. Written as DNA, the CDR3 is TGTGCTAGTGGTTTGGCCACAGGGGTCAGATCACCCCTCCACTTT. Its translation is CASGLATGVRSPLHF.